This T cell receptor (beta chain) came from a study of post-analysis software for immune sequencing data. At the level of the study: Courses of disease covered relapsing-remitting, secondary progressive and progressive-relapsing multiple sclerosis.

J was trimmed by 8 bases and V by 5 bases; bases with no gene match: 4. Germline loops: CDR1 SEHNR, CDR2 FQNEAQ (reference sequence). The CDR3 is made up of 14 amino acids. This clonotype appeared a few times. Its cognate antigen is unknown. cDNA libraries of TCR beta carried unique molecular identifiers. Between roughly 0.95 and 10 million T cells gave rise to 500,000 to 650,000 cDNA molecules. TCRdb re-derived calls from the PCR reads in MiXCR, one entry per CDR3 protein. Of about 770,000 distinct CDR3 sequences detected, approximately 44% appear once; the ten largest clones hold 4.9%. General study points: Pronounced co-clustering by F measure was evident among identically batched samples. With TRBV5-6, TRBV5-1 and TRBV20-1 included, about five TRBV segments were more frequent in patients than in controls. When compared against controls, multiple sclerosis patients showed significantly lower normalized Chao1 diversity.

The gene calls are TRBV7-9 and TRBJ2-4, with 12 bases fitting TRBD2. This TCR was recovered from a girl aged 10 to 17 with multiple sclerosis. The specimen sequenced was blood. The CDR3 DNA sequence: TGTGCCAGCAGCGAGACTAGCGGGAGAGACATTCAGTACTTC. As protein: CASSETSGRDIQYF.